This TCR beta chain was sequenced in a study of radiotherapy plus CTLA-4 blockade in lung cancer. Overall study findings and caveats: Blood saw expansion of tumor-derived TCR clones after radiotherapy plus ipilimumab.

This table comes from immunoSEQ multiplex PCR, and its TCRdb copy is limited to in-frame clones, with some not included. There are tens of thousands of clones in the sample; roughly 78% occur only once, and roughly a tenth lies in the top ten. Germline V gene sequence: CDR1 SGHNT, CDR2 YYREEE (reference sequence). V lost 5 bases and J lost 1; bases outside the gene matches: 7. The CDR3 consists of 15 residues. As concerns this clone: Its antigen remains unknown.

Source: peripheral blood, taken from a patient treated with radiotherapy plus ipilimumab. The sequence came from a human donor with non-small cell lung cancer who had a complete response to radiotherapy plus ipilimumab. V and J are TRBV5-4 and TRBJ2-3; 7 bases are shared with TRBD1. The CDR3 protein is CASRPGGRGTDTQYF. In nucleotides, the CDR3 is TGTGCCAGCAGACCAGGGGGTAGAGGCACAGATACGCAGTATTTT.